Sequencing of this T cell receptor beta chain was carried out in a study of sequential checkpoint blockade in melanoma. The table lists this clone with a count of one. Treatment denoted: randomized to nivolumab then ipilimumab (arm A) or the reverse (arm B). The germline gives CDR1 GTSNPN, CDR2 SVGIG (reference sequence). V was shortened by 0 bases and J by 4 bases, with 18 bases between the two germline ends. The CDR3 spans 16 residues. Profiled with immunoSEQ multiplex PCR; TCRdb holds only in-frame clones, not every one. The sample lists about 7,100 clones, 70% to 80% occurring once. The V gene is TRBV30, the J gene TRBJ1-1; maybe TRBD1 (5 bases). The material sequenced was CD8+ T cells sorted from blood (inferred from file names), taken from a patient given nivolumab and ipilimumab in sequence. This TCR derives from a human donor with melanoma. CDR3 amino acids: CAWSVGPATTVTEAFF. In DNA, the CDR3 is TGTGCCTGGAGTGTGGGGCCAGCCACCACAGTCACTGAAGCTTTCTTT.